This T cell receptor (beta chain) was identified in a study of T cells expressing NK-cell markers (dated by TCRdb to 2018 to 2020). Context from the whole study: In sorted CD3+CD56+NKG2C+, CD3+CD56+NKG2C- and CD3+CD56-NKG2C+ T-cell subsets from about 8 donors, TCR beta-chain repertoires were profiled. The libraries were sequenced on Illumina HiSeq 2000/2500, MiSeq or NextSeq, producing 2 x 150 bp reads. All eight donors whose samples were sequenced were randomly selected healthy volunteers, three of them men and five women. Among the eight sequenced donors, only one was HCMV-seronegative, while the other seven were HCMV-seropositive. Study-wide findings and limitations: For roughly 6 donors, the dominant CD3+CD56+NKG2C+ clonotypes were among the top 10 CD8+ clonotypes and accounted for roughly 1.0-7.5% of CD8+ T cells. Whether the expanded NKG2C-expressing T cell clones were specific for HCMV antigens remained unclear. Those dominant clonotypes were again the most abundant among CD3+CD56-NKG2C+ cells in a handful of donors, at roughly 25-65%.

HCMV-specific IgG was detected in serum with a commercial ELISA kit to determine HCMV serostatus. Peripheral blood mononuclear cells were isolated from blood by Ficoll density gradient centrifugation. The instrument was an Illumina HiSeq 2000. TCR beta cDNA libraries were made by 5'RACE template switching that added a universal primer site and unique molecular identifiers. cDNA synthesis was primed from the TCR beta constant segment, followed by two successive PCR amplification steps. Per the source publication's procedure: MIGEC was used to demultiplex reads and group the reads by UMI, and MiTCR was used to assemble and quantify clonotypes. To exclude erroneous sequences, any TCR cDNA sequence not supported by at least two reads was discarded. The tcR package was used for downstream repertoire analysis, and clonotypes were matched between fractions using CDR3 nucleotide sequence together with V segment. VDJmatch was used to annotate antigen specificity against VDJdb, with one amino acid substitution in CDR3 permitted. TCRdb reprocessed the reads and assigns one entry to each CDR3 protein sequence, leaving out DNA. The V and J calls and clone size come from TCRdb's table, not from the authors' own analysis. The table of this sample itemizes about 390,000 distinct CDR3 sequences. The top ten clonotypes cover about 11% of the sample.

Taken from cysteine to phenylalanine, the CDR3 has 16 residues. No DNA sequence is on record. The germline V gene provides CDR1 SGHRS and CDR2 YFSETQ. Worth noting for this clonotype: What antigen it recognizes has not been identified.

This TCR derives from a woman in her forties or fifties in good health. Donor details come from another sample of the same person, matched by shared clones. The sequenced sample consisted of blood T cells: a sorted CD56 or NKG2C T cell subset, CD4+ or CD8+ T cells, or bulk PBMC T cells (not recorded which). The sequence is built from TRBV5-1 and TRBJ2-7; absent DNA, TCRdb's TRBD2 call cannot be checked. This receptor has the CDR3 CASSSPTSGFTYEQYF.